The 2 T cell receptor beta chains below come from one sample, sequenced in a study of cytomegalovirus exposure and HLA in healthy donors. In the PCR, 60 Vbeta and 13 Jbeta primers were used. Sequenced by immunoSEQ multiplex PCR; TCRdb stores in-frame clones only, minus some. The sample has approximately 140,000 clones, 70% to 80% seen once; the top ten hold roughly 3.6%. The sample comprised PBMCs. The receptors were sampled from a human donor in good health.

Note on this clone: At one of its ends the junction is not consistent with the germline gene, which may arise from a read error. This rearrangement joins TRBV5-6 to TRBJ1-1; D might be TRBD1 (6 bases). The germline V gene has CDR1 SGHDT and CDR2 YYEEEE. The CDR3 is 13 residues long. For the CDR3, the DNA is TGTGCCAGCAACTTGGGGGGCCCGACTGAAGCTTTCTTT. Its protein is CASNLGGPTEAFF.

The gene calls are TRBV5-6 and TRBJ2-1; D is perhaps TRBD1 (6 bases). V lost 0 bases and J 0 bases, leaving 10 bases between the germline ends. Germline loops: CDR1 SGHDT, CDR2 YYEEEE. The length of the CDR3 is 16 residues. The CDR3 nucleotides read TGTGCCAGCAGCTTGGACAGGGCAAGCTCCTACAATGAGCAGTTCTTC. Amino acids: CASSLDRASSYNEQFF.